The clone carrying this T cell receptor beta chain occurred a few times. Its antigen is unidentified. The CDR3 has 12 amino acids. V shed 5 bases and J 4 bases; nucleotides not matched to a gene: 2. Germline assignment: CDR1 SNHLY and CDR2 FYNNEI. These data belong to a study of T cell responses to AZD1222 COVID-19 vaccine. Findings and caveats of the study: There were repertoire samples only from the period after the peak T cell response. Following two doses of AZD1222, Spike-specific TCR breadth and depth rose. It should be noted that donors were predominantly white British and more often female, and clonal diversity was possibly underestimated. Across spike, vaccine-associated CD4 TCRs were found, dominant at 160-218 and 743-854.

Generated by immunoSEQ multiplex PCR, the TCRdb table keeps only in-frame clones and is missing some. The sample records about 120,000 clones, about 90% being singletons. The rearrangement joins TRBV2 to TRBJ2-7; 7 nucleotides match TRBD1. The source is an adult in good health. Specimen: peripheral blood, collected on day 0 of AZD1222 vaccination. The CDR3 spells CASSPQGYEQYF. CDR3 DNA sequence: TGTGCCAGCAGTCCACAGGGGTACGAGCAGTACTTC.